This T cell receptor beta chain was captured by sequencing in a study of identical twins. TCRdb analysed the 5' RACE reads with MiXCR anew, one entry per CDR3 protein. The sample lists some 1,700,000 distinct CDR3 sequences; roughly a third were seen once. There are 17 residues in the CDR3. The V gene end was trimmed by 4 bases and the J gene end by 2 bases; junction bases not matched to a gene: 11. The germline CDR1 and CDR2 sequences are SGHAT and FQNNGV. This clonotype was found a few times. The V call is TRBV11-2, the J call TRBJ2-3, with 8 bases matching TRBD2. This clonotype was obtained from a newborn girl in good health. Sequencing was performed on cord blood. The CDR3 coding sequence is TGTGCCAGCAGCTCGGGTGGGCGGGAGGAACTCACAGATACGCAGTATTTT. This encodes CASSSGGREELTDTQYF. The complete variable domain, with remaining parts taken from reference TRBV11-2 and TRBJ2-3, reads EAGVAQSPRYKIIEKRQSVAFWCNPISGHATLYWYQQILGQGPKLLIQFQNNGVVDDSQLPKDRFSAERLKGVDSTLKIQPAKLEDSAVYLCASSSGGREELTDTQYFGPGTRLTVL.